This TCR beta chain was recorded in a study of T cell changes during pregnancy in multiple sclerosis. Generated by immunoSEQ multiplex PCR, the TCRdb table keeps only in-frame clones and is missing some. The sample has tens of thousands of clones, more than 85% seen once. Germline V gene data show CDR1 as SGHRS and CDR2 as YFSETQ. Trimming removed 4 bases from V and 3 bases from J; junction bases left unmatched: 5. This CDR3 spans 15 amino acids. The clonotype was recovered from a female donor with multiple sclerosis, enrolled in a pregnancy study. The specimen was peripheral blood, collected before pregnancy. The chain couples TRBV5-1 to TRBJ1-5, with TRBD1 matching over 9 bases. The CDR3 nucleotides are TGCGCCAGCAGCCCCGGGACAGGGTCCAATCAGCCCCAGCATTTT. It encodes CASSPGTGSNQPQHF.